The present TCR beta chain was sequenced within a study of blood T cell repertoires in COVID-19. The wider study: PBMCs, B-cell-depleted T cells, or T cells were the source of the cDNA or gDNA that made up the material.

The protocol was immunoSEQ multiplex PCR, while the TCRdb copy is restricted to in-frame clones and leaves out a portion. This table holds about 69,000 clones, 70% to 90% found once. The length of the CDR3 is 11 residues. From germline, CDR1 is LGHDT and CDR2 YNNKEL (reference sequence). V was cut by 11 bases and J by 6 bases, with 8 bases left in between. This clone was observed a handful of times. The sequenced sample consisted of peripheral blood. This chain joins TRBV3-1 (or the pseudogene TRBV3-2) and TRBJ1-6; no clear D gene. The receptor comes from a man aged 40-49 years with COVID-19, enrolled during active disease. CDR3 protein: CASSGNSPLHF. CDR3 in DNA: TGTGCCTCTTCGGGTAATTCACCCCTCCACTTT.